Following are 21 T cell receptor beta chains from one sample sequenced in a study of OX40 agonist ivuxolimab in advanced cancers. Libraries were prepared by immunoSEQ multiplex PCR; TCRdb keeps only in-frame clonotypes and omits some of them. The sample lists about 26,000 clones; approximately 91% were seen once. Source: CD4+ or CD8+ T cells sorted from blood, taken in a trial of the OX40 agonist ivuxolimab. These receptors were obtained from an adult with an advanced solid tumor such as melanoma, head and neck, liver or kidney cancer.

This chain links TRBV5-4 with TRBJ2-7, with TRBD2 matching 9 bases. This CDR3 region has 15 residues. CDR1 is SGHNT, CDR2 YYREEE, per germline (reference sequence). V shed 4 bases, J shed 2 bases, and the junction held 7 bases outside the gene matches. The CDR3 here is CASSASGETPYEQYF. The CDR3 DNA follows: TGTGCCAGCAGCGCTAGCGGGGAGACCCCCTACGAGCAGTACTTC.

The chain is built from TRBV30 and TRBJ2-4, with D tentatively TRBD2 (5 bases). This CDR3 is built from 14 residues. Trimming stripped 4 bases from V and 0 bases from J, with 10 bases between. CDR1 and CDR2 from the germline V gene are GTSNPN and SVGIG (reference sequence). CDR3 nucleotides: TGTGCCTGGATAGGGAGCCGAGCCAAAAACATTCAGTACTTC. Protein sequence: CAWIGSRAKNIQYF.

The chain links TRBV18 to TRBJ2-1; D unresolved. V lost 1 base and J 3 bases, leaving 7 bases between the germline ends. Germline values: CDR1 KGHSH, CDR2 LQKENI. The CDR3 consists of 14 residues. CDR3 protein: CASSPLTLYNEQFF. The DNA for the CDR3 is TGTGCCAGCTCACCACTTACCCTCTACAATGAGCAGTTCTTC.

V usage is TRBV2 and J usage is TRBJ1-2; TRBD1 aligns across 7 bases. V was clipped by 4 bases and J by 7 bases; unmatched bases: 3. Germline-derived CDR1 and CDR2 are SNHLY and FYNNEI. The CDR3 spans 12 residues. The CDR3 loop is CASSGQGLGYTF. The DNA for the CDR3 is TGTGCCAGCAGTGGACAGGGCCTTGGCTACACCTTC.

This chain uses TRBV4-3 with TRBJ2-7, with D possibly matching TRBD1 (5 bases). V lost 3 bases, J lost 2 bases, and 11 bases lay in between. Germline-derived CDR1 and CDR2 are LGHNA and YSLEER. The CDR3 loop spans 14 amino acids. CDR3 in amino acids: CASSHDDSTYEQYF. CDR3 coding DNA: TGCGCCAGCAGCCATGACGACAGTACCTACGAGCAGTACTTC.

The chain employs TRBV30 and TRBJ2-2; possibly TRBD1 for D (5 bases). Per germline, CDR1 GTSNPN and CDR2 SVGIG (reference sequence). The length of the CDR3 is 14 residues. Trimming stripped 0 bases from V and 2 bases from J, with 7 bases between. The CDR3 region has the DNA TGTGCCTGGAGTGTTCAGGGAAACACCGGGGAGCTGTTTTTT. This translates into CAWSVQGNTGELFF.

The CDR3 DNA is TGTGCCAGCAGTACTCGGGTTCCCGAGGGCAATCAGCCCCAGCATTTT. As protein: CASSTRVPEGNQPQHF. The rearrangement links TRBV2 to TRBJ1-5; unclear D gene. CDR1 SNHLY and CDR2 FYNNEI come from the germline V gene. Deletions cut 5 bases from V and 2 bases from J, with 16 bases between. CDR3 length: 16 amino acids.

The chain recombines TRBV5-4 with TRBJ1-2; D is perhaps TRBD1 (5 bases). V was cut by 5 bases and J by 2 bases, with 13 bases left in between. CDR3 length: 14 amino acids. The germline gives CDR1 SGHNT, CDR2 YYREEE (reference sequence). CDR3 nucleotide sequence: TGTGCCAGCAGTACGACAGTGATAAACTATGGCTACACCTTC. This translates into CASSTTVINYGYTF.

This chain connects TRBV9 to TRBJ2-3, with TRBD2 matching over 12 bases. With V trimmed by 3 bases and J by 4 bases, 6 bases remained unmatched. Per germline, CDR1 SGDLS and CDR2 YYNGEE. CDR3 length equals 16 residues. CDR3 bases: TGTGCCAGCAGCGGGCGACTAGCGGGGGTGTCAGATACGCAGTATTTT. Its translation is CASSGRLAGVSDTQYF.

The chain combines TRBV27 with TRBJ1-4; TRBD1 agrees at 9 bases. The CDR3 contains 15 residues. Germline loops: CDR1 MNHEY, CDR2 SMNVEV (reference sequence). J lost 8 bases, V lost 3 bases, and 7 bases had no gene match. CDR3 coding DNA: TGTGCCAGCAGTTTTTCTACCGGGACAGGGGAAAAACTGTTTTTT. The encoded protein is CASSFSTGTGEKLFF.

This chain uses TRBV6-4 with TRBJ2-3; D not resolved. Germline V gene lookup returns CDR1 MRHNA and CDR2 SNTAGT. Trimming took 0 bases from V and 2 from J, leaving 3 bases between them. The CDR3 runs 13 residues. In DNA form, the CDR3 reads TGTGCCAGCAGTGACTCGACCACAGATACGCAGTATTTT. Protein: CASSDSTTDTQYF.

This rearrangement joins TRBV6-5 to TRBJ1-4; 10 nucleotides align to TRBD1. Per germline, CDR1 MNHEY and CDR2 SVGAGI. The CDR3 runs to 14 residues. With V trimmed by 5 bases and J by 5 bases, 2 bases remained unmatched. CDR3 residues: CASSKTGGNEKLFF. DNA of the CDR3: TGTGCCAGCAGTAAGACAGGGGGCAATGAAAAACTGTTTTTT.

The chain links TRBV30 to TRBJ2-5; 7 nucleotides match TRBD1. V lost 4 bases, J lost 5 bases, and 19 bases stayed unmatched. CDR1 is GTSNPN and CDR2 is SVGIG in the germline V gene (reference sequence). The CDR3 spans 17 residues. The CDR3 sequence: CAWMINYGQGVDETQYF. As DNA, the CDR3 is TGTGCCTGGATGATTAACTATGGGCAGGGGGTTGACGAGACCCAGTACTTC.

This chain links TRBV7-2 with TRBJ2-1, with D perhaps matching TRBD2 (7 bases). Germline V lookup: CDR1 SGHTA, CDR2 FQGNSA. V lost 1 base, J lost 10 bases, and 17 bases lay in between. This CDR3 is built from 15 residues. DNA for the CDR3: TGTGCCAGCAGCTTAGTAGGAGGGGGGGTCCGGGAGCAGTTCTTC. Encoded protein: CASSLVGGGVREQFF.

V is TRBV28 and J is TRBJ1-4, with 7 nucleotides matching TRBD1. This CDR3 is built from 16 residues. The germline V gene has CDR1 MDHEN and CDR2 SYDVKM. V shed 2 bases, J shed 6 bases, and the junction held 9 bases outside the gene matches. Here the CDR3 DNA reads TGTGCCAGCAGTTTAGGGATGACAGGGTTGGATGAAAAACTGTTTTTT. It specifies CASSLGMTGLDEKLFF.

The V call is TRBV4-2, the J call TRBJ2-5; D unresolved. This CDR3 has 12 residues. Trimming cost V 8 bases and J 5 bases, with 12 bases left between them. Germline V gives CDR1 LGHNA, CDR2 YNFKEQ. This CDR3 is CASWGGSETQYF. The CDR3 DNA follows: TGTGCCAGCTGGGGTGGGTCGGAGACCCAGTACTTC.

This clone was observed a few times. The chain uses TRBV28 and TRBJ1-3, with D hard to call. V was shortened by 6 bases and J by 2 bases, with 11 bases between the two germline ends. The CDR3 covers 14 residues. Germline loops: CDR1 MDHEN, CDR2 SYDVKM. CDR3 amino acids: CASSQVGTGNTIYF. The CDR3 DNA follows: TGTGCCAGCAGCCAAGTGGGCACTGGAAACACCATATATTTT. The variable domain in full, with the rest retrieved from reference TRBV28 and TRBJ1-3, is DVKVTQSSRYLVKRTGEKVFLECVQDMDHENMFWYRQDPGLGLRLIYFSYDVKMKEKGDIPEGYSVSREKKERFSLILESASTNQTSMYLCASSQVGTGNTIYFGEGSWLTVV.

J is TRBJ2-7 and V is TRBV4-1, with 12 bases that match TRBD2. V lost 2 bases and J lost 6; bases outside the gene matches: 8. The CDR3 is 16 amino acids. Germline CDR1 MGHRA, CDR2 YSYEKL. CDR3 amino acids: CASSQQTSGGFLEQYF. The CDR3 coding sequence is TGCGCCAGCAGCCAACAAACTAGCGGGGGGTTCCTCGAGCAGTACTTC.

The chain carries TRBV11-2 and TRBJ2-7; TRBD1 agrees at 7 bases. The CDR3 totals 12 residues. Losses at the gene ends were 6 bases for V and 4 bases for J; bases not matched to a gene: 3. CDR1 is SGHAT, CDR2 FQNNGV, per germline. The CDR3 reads CASSETGYEQYF. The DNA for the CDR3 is TGTGCCAGCAGTGAGACAGGGTACGAGCAGTACTTC. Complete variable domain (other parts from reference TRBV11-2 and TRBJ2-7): EAGVAQSPRYKIIEKRQSVAFWCNPISGHATLYWYQQILGQGPKLLIQFQNNGVVDDSQLPKDRFSAERLKGVDSTLKIQPAKLEDSAVYLCASSETGYEQYFGPGTRLTVT.

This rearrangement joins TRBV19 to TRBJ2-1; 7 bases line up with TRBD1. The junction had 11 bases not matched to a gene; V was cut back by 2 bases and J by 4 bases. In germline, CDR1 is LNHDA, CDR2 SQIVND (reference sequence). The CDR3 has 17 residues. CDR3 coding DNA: TGTGCCAGTAGTATAAACAAGAGGGGGCCGCAATACAATGAGCAGTTCTTC. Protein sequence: CASSINKRGPQYNEQFF. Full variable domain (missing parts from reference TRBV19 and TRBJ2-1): DGGITQSPKYLFRKEGQNVTLSCEQNLNHDAMYWYRQDPGQGLRLIYYSQIVNDFQKGDIAEGYSVSREKKESFPLTVTSAQKNPTAFYLCASSINKRGPQYNEQFFGPGTRLTVL.

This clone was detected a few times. Here the CDR3 reads CASSSSGLGNQPQHF. In DNA form, the CDR3 reads TGTGCCAGCAGTTCCAGCGGCCTTGGCAATCAGCCCCAGCATTTT. The chain employs TRBV28 and TRBJ1-5; no clear D gene. This CDR3 comprises 15 residues. Germline CDR1 is MDHEN and CDR2 is SYDVKM. Trimming shortened V by 4 bases and J by 2 bases, and 12 bases separated the two germline ends.